The rows below give T cell receptor beta chains drawn from one sample of a study of OX40 agonist ivuxolimab in advanced cancers. Sequencing was performed with immunoSEQ multiplex PCR; in TCRdb, only in-frame clones are kept and a portion is missing. The table lists around 65,000 clones, roughly 90% of them singletons, with about 0.59% in the top ten. The sequenced sample was CD4+ or CD8+ T cells sorted from blood, obtained in a trial of the OX40 agonist ivuxolimab. The receptor set was obtained from an adult with an advanced solid tumor such as melanoma, head and neck, liver or kidney cancer. The conserved cysteine and the conserved F or W are not part of the CDR3 here.

CDR3aa: ASKSSTAGNTDTQY
len: 14
v_gene: TRBV27

CDR3aa: AWSVRKRIPYNEQF
len: 14
v_gene: TRBV30

CDR3aa: ASSFPGTASYREQF
len: 14
v_gene: TRBV11-2

CDR3aa: ASSPDRVTEAF
len: 11
v_gene: TRBV19

CDR3aa: ASSLGAGASRNYGYT
len: 15
v_gene: TRBV7-8

CDR3aa: ASRDGPTGYT
len: 10
v_gene: TRBV19

CDR3aa: ASSVGAGGSDTDTQY
len: 15
v_gene: TRBV9

CDR3aa: ASTGDNQPQH
len: 10
v_gene: TRBV2

CDR3aa: ASSITSGSNEQF
len: 12
v_gene: TRBV2

CDR3aa: ASSMDRGLEQY
len: 11
v_gene: TRBV6-1

CDR3aa: ASSEGGFEQY
len: 10
v_gene: TRBV25-1

CDR3aa: ASSPPLSGDYNEQF
len: 14
v_gene: TRBV5-4

CDR3aa: ASSKDGENIQY
len: 11
v_gene: TRBV5-1

CDR3aa: ASSLGAVAGFGEQY
len: 14
v_gene: TRBV5-1

CDR3aa: ASSTYRDRVSYEQY
len: 14
v_gene: TRBV5-4

CDR3aa: ATSSPGLGKTNEQF
len: 14
v_gene: TRBV15

CDR3aa: ASSLSVGGYEQF
len: 12
v_gene: TRBV7-2

CDR3aa: ASSELGGATNEKLF
len: 14
v_gene: TRBV25-1

CDR3aa: ASSYPIGPLFWT
len: 12
v_gene: TRBV6-5

CDR3aa: ASSVTGSTDTQY
len: 12
v_gene: TRBV11-3

CDR3aa: ASSPTGGYYEQY
len: 12
v_gene: TRBV6-1

CDR3aa: SARDLGVLY
len: 9
v_gene: TRBV20-1

CDR3aa: ASSIPGQGSRYEQY
len: 14
v_gene: TRBV9

CDR3aa: ASKVAGAYNSPLH
len: 13
v_gene: TRBV19

CDR3aa: AWARGGDTEAF
len: 11
v_gene: TRBV30

CDR3aa: ASSVGPGQETQY
len: 12
v_gene: TRBV9

CDR3aa: ASSLRLPTYEQY
len: 12
v_gene: TRBV5-8

CDR3aa: ASSLAGEYNEQF
len: 12
v_gene: TRBV7-7

CDR3aa: ASSGGLAGGGYEQY
len: 14
v_gene: TRBV5-4

CDR3aa: ASSFDRNNEKLF
len: 12
v_gene: TRBV27

CDR3aa: ASAPGAGDTDTQY
len: 13
v_gene: TRBV9

CDR3aa: ASSASRLAGGVVQETQY
len: 17
v_gene: TRBV6-1

CDR3aa: ASSSTKLAGVPDTQY
len: 15
v_gene: TRBV27

CDR3aa: ASSRENRGTEAF
len: 12
v_gene: TRBV5-4

CDR3aa: ASGVAYEQY
len: 9
v_gene: TRBV7-9

CDR3aa: SVEAPRARSYNEQF
len: 14
v_gene: TRBV29-1

CDR3aa: ADSKEADTQY
len: 10
v_gene: TRBV7-2

CDR3aa: ASSLAGRNTGELF
len: 13
v_gene: TRBV5-1

CDR3aa: ATPVGGNTGELF
len: 12
v_gene: TRBV19

CDR3aa: ASSLDSQRSGANVLT
len: 15
v_gene: TRBV7-8

CDR3aa: ASSVTGDYGYT
len: 11
v_gene: TRBV6-1

CDR3aa: ASSAPGQGDSPLH
len: 13
v_gene: TRBV9

CDR3aa: ASSVGTPTHGYT
len: 12
v_gene: TRBV6-5

CDR3aa: ASSLAGPISYEQY
len: 13
v_gene: TRBV7-6

CDR3aa: AIRKTSGTDTQY
len: 12
v_gene: TRBV10-3

CDR3aa: ASSVAPAGGTQY
len: 12
v_gene: TRBV9

CDR3aa: SAKRNYEQY
len: 9
v_gene: TRBV20-1

CDR3aa: ASSQRGIDNEQF
len: 12
v_gene: TRBV2

CDR3aa: ASSYGLDSSYEQY
len: 13
v_gene: TRBV6-5

CDR3aa: ASSIQGISGNTIY
len: 13
v_gene: TRBV19

CDR3aa: ASSATYEQY
len: 9
v_gene: TRBV6-5

CDR3aa: ASSLRQAYGYT
len: 11
v_gene: TRBV7-8

CDR3aa: ASSLGLGSEETQY
len: 13
v_gene: TRBV11-3

CDR3aa: AWTGTGGIGYGYT
len: 13
v_gene: TRBV30

CDR3aa: AWSVSGREQF
len: 10
v_gene: TRBV30

CDR3aa: ASSYEGSTEAF
len: 11
v_gene: TRBV6-5

CDR3aa: ASSRGYGYT
len: 9
v_gene: TRBV5-6